This T cell receptor (beta chain) was identified in a study of response to subunit inactivated influenza vaccine. Germline CDR1 and CDR2: SGHTA and FQGNSA. V lost 5 bases to trimming and J lost 7 bases, with 15 bases between them. The CDR3 runs to 14 residues. Study outcomes and limitations: Authors suggested each seasonal influenza vaccination recruits few new T cells.

For this clonotype: Antigen unknown.

TCRdb itself ran the RT-PCR reads through MiXCR, one entry per CDR3 protein. The table records hundreds of thousands of distinct CDR3 sequences, around 20% of them present only once. The chain links TRBV7-2 to TRBJ2-4; D possibly uses TRBD1 or TRBD2 (7 bases each). The specimen was PBMCs from blood, collected about 5 days after vaccination. The clonotype comes from a man aged 45-60 years who received an inactivated influenza vaccine. CDR3 nucleotide sequence: TGTGCCAGCAGCCAGGGGGGGGCGGATAACATTCAGTACTTC. It is translated as CASSQGGADNIQYF.